Shown below are 30 T cell receptor beta chains from a single sample sequenced in a study of cytomegalovirus exposure and HLA in healthy donors. PCR was performed using 60 Vbeta and 13 Jbeta primers. Generated by immunoSEQ multiplex PCR, the TCRdb table keeps only in-frame clones and is missing some. Of some 120,000 clones in the sample, 70% to 75% were seen once. The sample was PBMCs. These receptors all come from a woman aged 18-29 years in good health and CMV-seronegative.

V usage is TRBV5-1 and J usage is TRBJ1-1; D gene unclear. The germline V gene encodes CDR1 SGHRS and CDR2 YFSETQ. The CDR3 is 13 amino acids. V shed 5 bases and J shed 2 bases, with 10 bases lying between them. For the CDR3, the DNA is TGCGCCAGCAGTTCAAGACTAAACACTGAAGCTTTCTTT. Amino acid sequence: CASSSRLNTEAFF.

The chain has TRBV9 and TRBJ1-5; a possible D gene is TRBD1 (6 bases). Germline V gene sequence: CDR1 SGDLS, CDR2 YYNGEE. This CDR3 is built from 17 residues. V dropped 0 bases and J dropped 4 bases, with 17 bases sitting between them. The CDR3 reads CASSVGGQRGPNQPQHF. The CDR3 nucleotides read TGTGCCAGCAGCGTAGGTGGACAGCGGGGTCCAAATCAGCCCCAGCATTTT.

The chain employs TRBV11-2 and TRBJ1-6, with 7 bases identical to TRBD1. This CDR3 is built from 14 residues. From germline, CDR1 is SGHAT and CDR2 FQNNGV. J lost 13 bases, V lost 5 bases, and 11 bases had no gene match. CDR3 amino acids: CASSAGQMGFPLHF. The CDR3 DNA sequence: TGTGCCAGCAGCGCGGGACAGATGGGATTCCCCCTCCACTTT.

This sequence joins TRBV2 and TRBJ2-7, with D perhaps matching TRBD1 (6 bases). The ends were cut back, 3 bases at V and 12 bases at J, with 12 bases in the middle. The germline V gene encodes CDR1 SNHLY and CDR2 FYNNEI. The CDR3 is 11 amino acids. CDR3 residues: CASSEGQGSYF. The CDR3 nucleotides are TGTGCCAGCAGTGAGGGTCAGGGGTCGTACTTC.

The chain couples TRBV28 to TRBJ1-1; 7 bases align to TRBD1. Looked up from germline, CDR1 is MDHEN and CDR2 is SYDVKM. The V and J ends lost 6 bases and 1 base, in that order; junction bases with no gene match: 14. This CDR3 has 17 residues. The CDR3 loop reads CASSGGAGGAANTEAFF. The CDR3 nucleotides are TGTGCCAGCAGCGGGGGGGCAGGGGGGGCGGCGAACACTGAAGCTTTCTTT.

As concerns this clone: The same CDR3 also results from other DNA sequences found in this sample. The rearrangement links TRBV6-5 to TRBJ1-1; 8 positions agree with TRBD1. This CDR3 spans 15 amino acids. Germline V gives CDR1 MNHEY, CDR2 SVGAGI. Trimming at V came to 1 base and at J to 0 bases, leaving 1 base not matched to a gene. The CDR3 spells CASSYLTGVNTEAFF. The CDR3 DNA sequence: TGTGCCAGCAGTTACTTGACAGGGGTGAACACTGAAGCTTTCTTT.

V usage is TRBV6-5 and J usage is TRBJ2-1; D possibly corresponds to TRBD2 (5 bases). This CDR3 has 14 residues. V gave up 2 bases and J gave up 7 bases, with 12 bases separating them. The germline CDR1 and CDR2 sequences are MNHEY and SVGAGI. CDR3 loop: CASSYDYAPNEQFF. CDR3 bases: TGTGCCAGCAGTTACGACTATGCGCCAAATGAGCAGTTCTTC.

The chain uses TRBV10-3 and TRBJ1-1; TRBD1 matches 8 bases. Trimming took 10 bases from V and 12 from J; bases not matched to a gene: 10. There are 11 residues in the CDR3. CDR1 ENHRY and CDR2 SYGVKD come from the germline V gene. CDR3 amino acids: CATGQGVLPFF. The DNA for the CDR3 is TGTGCCACCGGACAGGGTGTATTGCCTTTCTTT.

The J gene is TRBJ2-5, the V gene TRBV6-5; D is undetermined. The germline V and J ends were trimmed by 7 bases and 1 base, with 4 bases remaining between them. This CDR3 has 11 residues. Per the germline V gene, CDR1 is MNHEY and CDR2 is SVGAGI. The CDR3 nucleotides are TGTGCCAGCACCATCCAAGAGACCCAGTACTTC. Translating gives CASTIQETQYF.

The chain is built from TRBV10-3 and TRBJ1-5; tentatively, D is TRBD1 (6 bases). Trimming took 6 bases from V and 3 from J, leaving 9 bases between them. Germline-derived CDR1 and CDR2 are ENHRY and SYGVKD. CDR3 size: 13 residues. In DNA, the CDR3 is TGTGCCATCAGACAGGGCCTCAATCAGCCCCAGCATTTT. Translated, it gives CAIRQGLNQPQHF.

CDR3 in DNA: TGTGCCACCAGCGGGGACAGGGGCACCGGGGAGCTGTTTTTT. As protein: CATSGDRGTGELFF. V is TRBV15 and J is TRBJ2-2; 10 nucleotides align to TRBD1. Losses at the gene ends were 5 bases for V and 4 bases for J; bases not matched to a gene: 1. The V gene's germline CDR1 is LNHNV and CDR2 YYDKDF (reference sequence). The CDR3 is 14 residues long.

The CDR3 is CASSDSPSSSGNTIYF. The CDR3 DNA follows: TGTGCCAGCAGTGATTCCCCGTCGAGCTCTGGAAACACCATATATTTT. The chain is built from TRBV2 and TRBJ1-3; D is uncertain. CDR3 size: 16 residues. Trimming left V 3 bases short and J 0 bases short, with 12 bases between. Germline V gene data show CDR1 as SNHLY and CDR2 as FYNNEI.

This clone was counted a single time. This chain uses TRBV5-1 with TRBJ2-7; possibly TRBD1 for D (5 bases). This CDR3 is built from 17 residues. CDR1 SGHRS and CDR2 YFSETQ come from the germline V gene. The ends were cut back, 0 bases at V and 0 bases at J, with 16 bases in the middle. The CDR3: CASSLVQTGPFSYEQYF. CDR3 in DNA: TGCGCCAGCAGCTTGGTTCAAACAGGCCCCTTCTCCTACGAGCAGTACTTC.

This clone turned up a few times. CDR3: CATSRAPGQGIGGYTF. The CDR3 nucleotides read TGTGCCACCAGCAGGGCCCCGGGACAGGGAATTGGAGGCTACACCTTC. The rearrangement links TRBV15 to TRBJ1-2, with 9 bases that match TRBD1. Germline V gives CDR1 LNHNV, CDR2 YYDKDF (reference sequence). The ends lost 3 bases at V and 8 bases at J; junction bases unmatched: 13. The CDR3 length is 16 residues.

This rearrangement joins TRBV28 to TRBJ1-2, with D tentatively TRBD1 (6 bases). The CDR3 totals 14 residues. Germline V gene lookup returns CDR1 MDHEN and CDR2 SYDVKM. V dropped 7 bases and J dropped 5 bases, with 17 bases sitting between them. CDR3 residues: CASNGGAGAYGYTF. In DNA form, the CDR3 reads TGTGCCAGCAACGGGGGAGCGGGGGCATATGGCTACACCTTC.

The rearrangement uses TRBV6-5 and TRBJ1-5; a weak D match, TRBD1 (5 bases). V shed 6 bases and J shed 3 bases, with 15 bases lying between them. Germline V gives CDR1 MNHEY, CDR2 SVGAGI. This CDR3 is 15 amino acids long. CDR3 in amino acids: CASSQGGDPNQPQHF. The CDR3 DNA is TGTGCCAGCAGCCAAGGAGGGGACCCCAATCAGCCCCAGCATTTT.

This clone was seen a single time. V usage is TRBV2 and J usage is TRBJ1-1; 8 nucleotides align to TRBD1. With 4 bases clipped from V and 4 bases from J, the junction kept 5 bases outside the gene matches. The length of the CDR3 is 14 residues. Germline CDR1 and CDR2: SNHLY and FYNNEI. The CDR3 bases are TGTGCCAGCAGTGGACGACAGGGGCCCACTGAAGCTTTCTTT. Its protein is CASSGRQGPTEAFF.

This clone has a handful of counts. J is TRBJ1-5 and V is TRBV6-5; 8 bases are shared with TRBD1. CDR1 MNHEY and CDR2 SVGAGI come from the germline V gene. This CDR3 contains 15 residues. V lost 0 bases to trimming and J lost 6 bases; unmatched junction nucleotides: 4. For the CDR3, the DNA is TGTGCCAGCAGTTACTCGGGACAGGATGGTCAGCCCCAGCATTTT. Its translation is CASSYSGQDGQPQHF.

The rearrangement links TRBV27 to TRBJ2-7, with TRBD2 matching over 7 bases. Trimming took 4 bases from V and 3 from J; bases not matched to a gene: 15. This CDR3 comprises 17 residues. Germline assignment: CDR1 MNHEY and CDR2 SMNVEV (reference sequence). The CDR3 DNA sequence: TGTGCCAGCAGTTCCCCACCGGGGAGGGGCTTTAACTACGAGCAGTACTTC. It yields the protein CASSSPPGRGFNYEQYF.

DNA of the CDR3: TGTGCCAGCAGTGGACAGGGTGGAAACACCATATATTTT. Translation: CASSGQGGNTIYF. The chain is built from TRBV6-1 and TRBJ1-3; TRBD1 matches at 7 bases. In germline, CDR1 is MNHNS, CDR2 SASEGT. V dropped 4 bases and J dropped 3; count of bases not matched to a gene: 0. The CDR3 length is 13 residues.

The chain employs TRBV5-1 and TRBJ1-1; D not certain. Germline-derived CDR1 and CDR2 are SGHRS and YFSETQ. The CDR3 runs 15 residues. The V end was cut by 0 bases, the J end by 1 base, with 10 bases between. This chain's CDR3 is CASSLGLLANTEAFF. The CDR3 DNA sequence: TGCGCCAGCAGCTTGGGCCTCCTAGCGAACACTGAAGCTTTCTTT.

This clone was counted between two and nine times. This chain connects TRBV4-2 to TRBJ1-2; the match to TRBD1 covers 10 bases. Per the germline V gene, CDR1 is LGHNA and CDR2 is YNFKEQ. Germline trimming cut 5 bases from V and 8 bases from J; bases unmatched to any gene: 5. The CDR3 spans 13 residues. The CDR3 DNA is TGTGCCAGCAGCTCGCGGACAGGGGGGGGCTACACCTTC. It yields the protein CASSSRTGGGYTF.

This clone occurred a few times. The chain recombines TRBV10-1 with TRBJ1-1, with D unresolved. The CDR3 has 15 amino acids. Trimming took 4 bases from V and 0 from J, leaving 12 bases between them. Germline CDR1 reads WNHNN; CDR2 reads SYGVQD (reference sequence). The CDR3 DNA follows: TGCGCCAGCAGTGGTACAGAAGGCATGAACACTGAAGCTTTCTTT. Its protein is CASSGTEGMNTEAFF.

As for this clone: This sample also contains other DNA sequences that code for the same CDR3. The V gene is TRBV30, the J gene TRBJ1-1; 9 bases map to TRBD1. V lost 0 bases and J lost 11; bases outside the gene matches: 7. Per germline, CDR1 GTSNPN and CDR2 SVGIG (reference sequence). The CDR3 totals 13 residues. The CDR3 reads CAWSVLWTGEAFF. The CDR3 DNA reads as TGTGCCTGGAGTGTACTTTGGACAGGGGAGGCTTTCTTT.

J is TRBJ2-3 and V is TRBV6-5, with 8 bases matching TRBD1. In germline, CDR1 is MNHEY, CDR2 SVGAGI. V shed 5 bases, J shed 5 bases, and the junction held 9 bases outside the gene matches. The CDR3 length is 15 residues. The CDR3 DNA sequence: TGTGCCAGCAGTATAGGGACAGGTGGGGGAGATACGCAGTATTTT. Protein: CASSIGTGGGDTQYF.

This clone has only a few counts. This chain links TRBV5-1 with TRBJ1-1; the D gene is possibly TRBD1 (5 bases). The CDR3 covers 15 residues. The germline gives CDR1 SGHRS, CDR2 YFSETQ. Trimming shortened V by 1 base and J by 1 base, and 11 bases separated the two germline ends. The CDR3 loop is CASSLMGGENTEAFF. The CDR3 nucleotides are TGCGCCAGCAGCTTGATGGGGGGTGAGAACACTGAAGCTTTCTTT.

V usage is TRBV5-1 and J usage is TRBJ1-6, with D hard to call. Trimming shortened V by 0 bases and J by 8 bases, and 9 bases separated the two germline ends. The CDR3 has 14 residues. In germline, CDR1 is SGHRS, CDR2 YFSETQ. DNA of the CDR3: TGCGCCAGCAGCTTGGAGGATGAGGATTCACCCCTCCACTTT. Translated: CASSLEDEDSPLHF.

This clone appeared once. The genes are TRBV5-1 and TRBJ2-3; possibly TRBD1 for D (5 bases). Germline CDR1 and CDR2: SGHRS and YFSETQ. This CDR3 spans 13 amino acids. Trimming took 4 bases from V and 8 from J, leaving 14 bases between them. The CDR3 coding sequence is TGCGCCAGCAGCCCAGTGACAGCCGGTACGCAGTATTTT. Its protein is CASSPVTAGTQYF. Complete variable domain (other parts from reference TRBV5-1 and TRBJ2-3): KAGVTQTPRYLIKTRGQQVTLSCSPISGHRSVSWYQQTPGQGLQFLFEYFSETQRNKGNFPGRFSGRQFSNSRSEMNVSTLELGDSALYLCASSPVTAGTQYFGPGTRLTVL.

This clone was seen more than once but under ten times. The chain couples TRBV7-9 to TRBJ2-2; D is uncertain. The germline V gene encodes CDR1 SEHNR and CDR2 FQNEAQ (reference sequence). The CDR3 totals 11 residues. The V end lost 5 bases, the J end lost 8 bases, and 6 bases lay between the germline ends. DNA for the CDR3: TGTGCCAGCAGCATCGGGGGGGAGCTGTTTTTT. It is translated as CASSIGGELFF.

J is TRBJ2-3 and V is TRBV6-6; 8 bases map to TRBD2. This CDR3 comprises 15 residues. With 6 bases clipped from V and 0 bases from J, the junction kept 5 bases outside the gene matches. The V gene's germline CDR1 is MNHNY and CDR2 SVGAGI (reference sequence). DNA for the CDR3: TGTGCCAGCAGACTCAGCGGGGGTAGCACAGATACGCAGTATTTT. It encodes CASRLSGGSTDTQYF.